The clone carrying this T cell receptor (beta chain) was seen more than once but under ten times. This CDR3 has 15 residues. V gave up 3 bases and J gave up 1 base; unmatched junction bases: 1. Germline CDR1 and CDR2: SGHDT and YYEEEE. This specimen belongs to a study of shared clonotypes between healthy human individuals. Adult Caucasians living in Nashville, Tennessee made up all of the donors. Unsorted PBMC DNA sequencing spanned ten immunoSEQ deep assay plates. Some clones are missing from TCRdb's copy, which holds only in-frame ones; the method was immunoSEQ multiplex PCR. The repertoire has about half a million clones, approximately 79% of them found once; the top ten carry 10% to 15%.

Material for sequencing was PBMCs. The receptor's source is a woman in her thirties or forties in good health. Some clones in this sample may be carry-over from other donors' samples. The V call is TRBV5-6, the J call TRBJ2-1, with 10 bases lining up with TRBD1. The CDR3 loop is CASSWDRGSYNEQFF. CDR3 bases: TGTGCCAGCAGCTGGGACAGGGGATCCTACAATGAGCAGTTCTTC.